In its sample, the clone carrying this T cell receptor beta chain was seen many times. What it recognizes is unknown. The data derive from a study of T cells in Graves' hyperthyroidism and ophthalmopathy. The CDR3 has 14 residues. Germline V gives CDR1 MNHEY, CDR2 SMNVEV (reference sequence). V lost 6 bases and J lost 10, with 16 bases in between. Broader study findings: In validation, the model predicted ophthalmopathy. These predictions came a median about 6.5 months before onset.

Amplified TCR beta CDR3 regions derived from RNA transcripts. HTBI primers were employed in a first-round RT-PCR of the TCR CDR3. TCRdb redid the calling of the multiplex PCR reads with MiXCR, one entry per CDR3 protein. The sample holds 95,000 to 110,000 distinct CDR3 sequences, 47% seen once. Graves' hyperthyroidism showing no ophthalmopathy progression within 18 months was considered stable. The receptor was isolated from a man between 40 and 49 years old with Graves' hyperthyroidism. Sequenced material: blood. The chain joins TRBV27 to TRBJ1-6, with D maybe TRBD1 (6 bases). CDR3 sequence (DNA): TGTGCCAGCAGGCCACAGGGTCTAGGGTCACCCCTCCACTTT. It encodes CASRPQGLGSPLHF.